Sequencing of this T cell receptor (beta chain) was carried out in a study of T cell changes during pregnancy in multiple sclerosis. The assay was immunoSEQ multiplex PCR, and TCRdb's table has in-frame clones only and misses some. The sample contains approximately 32,000 clones, about 93% of which appear only once. This clone was seen just once. This CDR3 has 16 amino acids. V lost 5 bases and J lost 12; bases outside the gene matches: 16. The V gene's germline CDR1 is SGHAT and CDR2 FQNNGV. This chain links TRBV11-2 with TRBJ2-1; TRBD1 matches 10 bases. The input for sequencing was CD4+ T cells from peripheral blood mononuclear cells, taken in the second trimester of pregnancy. The receptor's source is a female donor with multiple sclerosis, enrolled in a pregnancy study. This CDR3 is CASSPRQGALTRGQFF. For the CDR3, the DNA is TGTGCCAGCAGCCCGCGACAGGGGGCCCTGACCAGGGGGCAGTTCTTC.